Reported below is one T cell receptor (beta chain). Its specificity is not known. Per the germline V gene, CDR1 is SGHRS and CDR2 is YFSETQ. V dropped 0 bases and J dropped 2; count of bases not matched to a gene: 10. The CDR3 sequence is 18 residues long. TCRdb used MiXCR to reprocess the multiplex PCR reads, holding one entry per CDR3 protein. The sample shows roughly 16,000 distinct CDR3 sequences, around half of them seen only once. This sample is drawn from a study of breast tumors, draining lymph nodes, adjacent tissues. Findings and limits, study-wide: Tumor and nontumor repertoires were significantly more similar in luminal-like than in basal-like breast cancer. Most tumor T cells seemingly derive from lymph node, then expand in tumor. Tumor T cell lymph node origin was a supported hypothesis, not proven. Tumors had less TCR diversity than lymph nodes, more than nontumor tissue.

The material sequenced was tumor-adjacent breast tissue. The receptor's source is a female donor with breast cancer. Some clones in this sample may be carry-over from other donors' samples. V and J are TRBV5-1 and TRBJ2-5; 10 nucleotides line up with TRBD2. The chain's CDR3 is CASSLAYRSGGAQETQYF. CDR3 nucleotides: TGCGCCAGCAGCTTGGCCTACCGGAGCGGGGGGGCTCAAGAGACCCAGTACTTC.